This TCR beta chain was captured in a study of T cells in Graves' hyperthyroidism and ophthalmopathy (dated by TCRdb to about 2019). In the study overall: To identify TCR V-J signatures that set the groups apart, the researchers used a discovery cohort of more than 95 patients, made up of 40 to 45 with Graves' ophthalmopathy and about 59 with stable Graves' hyperthyroidism. Whether ophthalmopathy could be predicted prospectively was tested in an independent validation cohort made up of 18 hyperthyroidism patients plus 17 patients who later progressed to ophthalmopathy. For training and testing, the 100 or so patients in the discovery cohort were randomly divided in a 7:3 ratio. In roughly six Graves' hyperthyroidism patients, the study also compared T-cell repertoires from thyroid tissue with T-cell repertoires from blood. Once sampling was done, hyperthyroidism patients were given methimazole at a starting dose of 30 mg daily, whereas ophthalmopathy patients were given high-dose intravenous methylprednisolone. The paper describes TCR Vbeta CDR3 sequencing of some 130 peripheral blood samples, made up of 43 ophthalmopathy patients, 70 to 75 hyperthyroidism patients and some 17 progressor patients.

Overall study results and their limits: In validation, the model predicted progression to ophthalmopathy with about 71% sensitivity and 72.22% specificity, a median of about six months before onset. Most expanded thyroid clonotypes (frequency above 0.001) were also detected in blood, a finding suggesting that blood repertoires may reflect thyroid immune responses. A model built on a 13 V-J signature distinguished ophthalmopathy from stable hyperthyroidism, reaching around 87% sensitivity and 81.08% specificity in cross-validation and 80%/75% in testing. No statistical method was used to set the sample size in advance, and investigators knew the group allocation.

The study excluded patients with uncontrolled infections, other autoimmune diseases, pregnancy or lactation. Diagnoses were based on clinical symptoms, serum thyroxine and TRAb, thyroid ultrasound and orbital computed tomography. Trizol reagent was used to extract total RNA, and RNA quality was then checked on an Agilent 2100 Bioanalyzer. This clonotype has just a few counts. Its antigen has not been determined. Base-call qualities are not available, and no considerably larger clone is one nucleotide away. The TCR beta CDR3 regions were amplified from RNA transcripts. For the first round of RT-PCR on the TCR CDR3, the HTBI primer set was used together with the Qiagen OneStep RT-PCR kit. The libraries were constructed in a second round of multiplex PCR and then size-selected and purified. Paired-end sequencing of the libraries was performed with 100 bp reads on an Illumina HiSeq2000. As for the original processing: SOAPnuke was used to process the raw data, with reads discarded if the reads contained adapters or uncalled bases, had a mean Phred below 15, or lacked an exact constant-primer or identifier match. High-quality paired reads were merged with COPE v1.2.5, and unique nucleotide sequences were defined as clonotypes. MiTCR v1.1 was used to align clonotypes to the IMGT TRBV, TRBD and TRBJ reference segments. Only V-J combinations with frequency above 0.0001, covering about 99% of repertoires, were analysed. The TCS score was defined as F50 (clonal expansion) divided by E x V (chaos), with BLOSUM62-based TCRdist calculated between CDR3 peptides within each V-J. Welch's t-statistics and random forest reduced roughly 500 V-J features to 13, which were used in a naive Bayes classifier (R e1071). Thyroid-blood repertoire similarity was quantified with the Morisita-Horn index. The public reads were reprocessed in TCRdb via fastp at Q25 and MiXCR, keeping in-frame beta chains. Every CDR3 protein is listed once, alongside the most common genes and DNA of its rows. For this entry, the V and J calls and clone size follow TCRdb and not the study's own pipeline. In this sample the table shows 450,000 to 700,000 distinct CDR3 sequences, roughly 50% of which occur a single time. The top ten clones comprise roughly 20% of the sample.

This TCR was sampled from an adult woman with Graves' disease, either hyperthyroidism or ophthalmopathy (not recorded which). Sequenced input: peripheral blood or thyroid tissue (not recorded which).

The CDR3 region has the sequence CSVEAQGGNTIYF. At the DNA level, the sequence is TGCAGCGTTGAAGCTCAGGGGGGCAACACCATATATTTT. The V and J genes are TRBV29-1 and TRBJ1-3; TRBD1 agrees with 7 junctional bases. CDR1 and CDR2, per the germline V gene, are SQVTM and ANQGSEA. V trim: 1 base; J trim: 7 bases; unmatched bases: 4. The CDR3 holds 13 amino acids from the cysteine to the phenylalanine. CDR3 DNA only is kept here, 39 bases in frame from base 1. Outside the CDR3, residues come from the reference TRBV29-1 and TRBJ1-3 proteins, so the full variable domain is: SAVISQKPSRDICQRGTSLTIQCQVDSQVTMMFWYRQQPGQSLTLIATANQGSEATYESGFVIDKFPISRPNLTFSTLTVSNMSPEDSSIYLCSVEAQGGNTIYFGEGSWLTVV.